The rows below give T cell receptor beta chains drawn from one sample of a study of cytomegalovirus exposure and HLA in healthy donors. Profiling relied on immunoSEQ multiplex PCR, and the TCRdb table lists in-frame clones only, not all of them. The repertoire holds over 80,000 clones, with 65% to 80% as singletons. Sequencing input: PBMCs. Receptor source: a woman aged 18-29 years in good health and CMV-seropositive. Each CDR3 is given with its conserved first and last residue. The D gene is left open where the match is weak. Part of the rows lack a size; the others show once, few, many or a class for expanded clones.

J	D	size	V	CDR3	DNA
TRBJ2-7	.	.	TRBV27	CASSLSGTWGAEQYF	TGTGCCAGCAGTCTAAGCGGGACCTGGGGGGCCGAGCAGTACTTC
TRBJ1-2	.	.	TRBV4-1	CASSQEGRGRDGYTF	TGCGCCAGCAGCCAAGAAGGCAGGGGAAGGGATGGCTACACCTTC
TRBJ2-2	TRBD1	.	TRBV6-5	CAARTGGAGGELFF	TGTGCCGCTAGGACAGGGGGCGCAGGCGGGGAGCTGTTTTTT
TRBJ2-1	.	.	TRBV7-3	CASSPQLAQGGEQFF	TGTGCCAGCAGCCCACAGCTTGCACAGGGTGGAGAGCAGTTCTTC
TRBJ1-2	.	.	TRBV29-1	CSVEDLGENYGYTF	TGCAGCGTTGAAGATCTAGGAGAAAACTATGGCTACACCTTC
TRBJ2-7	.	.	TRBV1	CTSRPDLTYEQYF	TGCACCAGCCGTCCGGACTTAACCTACGAGCAGTACTTC
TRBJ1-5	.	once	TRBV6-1	CASSGRGRGRSTRQPQHF	TGTGCCAGCAGTGGGAGAGGGCGGGGACGTTCGACGAGGCAGCCCCAGCATTTT
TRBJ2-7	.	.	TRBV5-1	CASSPRIGKGGHEQYF	TGCGCCAGCAGCCCCCGGATCGGGAAGGGAGGCCACGAGCAGTACTTC
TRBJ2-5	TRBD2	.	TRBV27	CASSLSGTSGRTGETQYF	TGTGCCAGCAGTTTATCCGGGACTAGCGGGAGGACGGGGGAGACCCAGTACTTC
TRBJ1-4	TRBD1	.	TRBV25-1	CASSAYRQGSTNEKLFF	TGTGCCAGCAGTGCATACAGACAGGGCTCAACTAATGAAAAACTGTTTTTT
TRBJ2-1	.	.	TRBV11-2	CASSLDYGTPHDYEQFF	TGTGCCAGCAGCTTAGATTACGGGACTCCGCATGACTATGAGCAGTTCTTC
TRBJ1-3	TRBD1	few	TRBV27	CASSSIDRGRTGNTIYF	TGTGCCAGCAGCTCCATTGACAGGGGGCGCACTGGAAACACCATATATTTT
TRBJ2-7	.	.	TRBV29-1	CSVGTALWEQYF	TGCAGCGTTGGTACAGCCCTTTGGGAGCAGTACTTC
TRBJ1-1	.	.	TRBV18	CASSSLGWEAFF	TGTGCCAGCTCAAGCCTCGGGTGGGAAGCTTTCTTT
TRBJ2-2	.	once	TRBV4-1	CASSQVLAVTGELFF	TGCGCCAGCAGCCAAGTTCTCGCAGTCACCGGGGAGCTGTTTTTT
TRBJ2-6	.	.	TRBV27	CASRTFSGANVLTF	TGTGCCAGCCGGACATTCTCTGGGGCCAACGTCCTGACTTTC
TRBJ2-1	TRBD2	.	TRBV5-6	CASSLAGTSGTFYNEQFF	TGTGCCAGCAGCTTGGCTGGGACTAGCGGGACCTTTTACAATGAGCAGTTCTTC
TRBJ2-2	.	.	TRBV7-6	CASSLLGQNTGELFF	TGTGCCAGCAGCTTACTAGGCCAGAACACCGGGGAGCTGTTTTTT
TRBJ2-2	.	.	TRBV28	CASSDDREVLFF	TGTGCCAGCAGTGATGACAGGGAGGTGCTGTTTTTT
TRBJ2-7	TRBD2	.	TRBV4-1	CASSQGGGRTEQYF	TGCGCCAGCAGCCAAGGTGGCGGGAGGACCGAGCAGTACTTC
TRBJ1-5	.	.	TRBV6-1	CASGGNQPQHF	TGTGCCAGCGGGGGGAATCAGCCCCAGCATTTT
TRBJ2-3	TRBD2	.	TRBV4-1	CASSLGTSDSTDTQYF	TGCGCCAGCAGCCTAGGGACTAGCGATAGCACAGATACGCAGTATTTT
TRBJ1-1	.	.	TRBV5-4	CASSFAGVGGSNTEAFF	TGTGCCAGCAGCTTCGCAGGGGTTGGGGGCTCGAACACTGAAGCTTTCTTT
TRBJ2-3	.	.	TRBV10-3	CAISDRQTTDTQYF	TGTGCCATCAGCGACCGACAGACCACAGATACGCAGTATTTT
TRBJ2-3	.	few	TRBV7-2	CASSSDGGDTQYF	TGTGCCAGCAGCTCCGACGGCGGAGATACGCAGTATTTT
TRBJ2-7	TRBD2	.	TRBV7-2	CASSRPTSGREDEQYF	TGTGCCAGCAGCCGGCCGACTAGCGGGAGGGAGGACGAGCAGTACTTC
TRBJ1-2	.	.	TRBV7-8	CASSPFPVSYGYTF	TGTGCCAGCAGCCCCTTCCCCGTTAGCTATGGCTACACCTTC
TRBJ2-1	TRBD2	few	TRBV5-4	CAIPTSGSNEQFF	TGTGCCATCCCAACTAGCGGTAGCAATGAGCAGTTCTTC
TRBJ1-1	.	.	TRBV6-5	CASSYRQLNTEAFF	TGTGCCAGCAGTTATAGACAGCTGAACACTGAAGCTTTCTTT
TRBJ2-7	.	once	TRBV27	CASSSELASPPYEQYF	TGTGCCAGCAGTTCGGAACTAGCAAGTCCCCCCTACGAGCAGTACTTC
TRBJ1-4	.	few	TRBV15	CATSGRRDEKLFF	TGTGCCACCAGCGGTCGGAGAGATGAAAAACTGTTTTTT
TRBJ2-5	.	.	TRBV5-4	CASSLRGANNPQYF	TGTGCCAGCAGCTTGCGCGGGGCTAACAACCCCCAGTACTTC
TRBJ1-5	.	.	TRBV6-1	CASRPEISNQPQHF	TGTGCCAGCAGGCCTGAGATTAGCAATCAGCCCCAGCATTTT
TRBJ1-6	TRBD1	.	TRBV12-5	CASGGQGNSPLHF	TGTGCTAGTGGGGGACAGGGGAATTCACCCCTCCACTTT
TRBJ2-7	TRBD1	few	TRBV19	CASSARQGPYEQYF	TGTGCCAGTAGTGCAAGACAGGGTCCCTACGAGCAGTACTTC
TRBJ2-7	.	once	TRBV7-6	CASSLALSGSSYEQYF	TGTGCCAGCAGCTTAGCGCTCAGCGGTTCGTCCTACGAGCAGTACTTC
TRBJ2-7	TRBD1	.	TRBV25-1	CASSEGTGLSYEQYF	TGTGCCAGCAGTGAAGGGACAGGTCTCTCCTACGAGCAGTACTTC
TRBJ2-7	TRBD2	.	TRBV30	CAWSGTSGSTLFGEQYF	TGTGCCTGGAGTGGGACTAGCGGGAGTACCCTCTTCGGCGAGCAGTACTTC
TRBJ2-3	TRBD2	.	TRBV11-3	CASSAGGRVQYF	TGTGCCAGCAGCGCGGGGGGCCGGGTGCAGTATTTT
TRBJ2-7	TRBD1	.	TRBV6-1	CASRVRQGVGEQYF	TGTGCCAGCAGGGTGCGACAGGGGGTAGGCGAGCAGTACTTC
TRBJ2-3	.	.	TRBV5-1	CASSLGGPPHTQYF	TGCGCCAGCAGCTTGGGGGGCCCCCCCCATACGCAGTATTTT
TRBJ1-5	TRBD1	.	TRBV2	CASRGDRFSNQPQHF	TGTGCCAGCAGAGGGGACAGGTTTAGCAATCAGCCCCAGCATTTT
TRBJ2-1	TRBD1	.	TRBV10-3	CAVGRVGGSSYNEQFF	TGTGCCGTAGGCCGGGTAGGGGGCAGCTCCTACAATGAGCAGTTCTTC
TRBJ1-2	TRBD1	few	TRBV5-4	CASSLGPGQGYGYTF	TGTGCCAGCAGCTTGGGGCCGGGACAGGGTTATGGCTACACCTTC
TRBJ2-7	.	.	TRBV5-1	CASSQDSQPRSAEQYF	TGCGCCAGCAGTCAGGACAGCCAACCACGGTCTGCCGAGCAGTACTTC
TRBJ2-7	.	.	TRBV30	CAWSLGGSEQYF	TGTGCCTGGTCGCTGGGAGGCTCCGAGCAGTACTTC
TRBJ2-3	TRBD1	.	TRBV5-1	CASSTGTGGTDTQYF	TGCGCCAGCAGCACCGGGACAGGGGGAACAGATACGCAGTATTTT
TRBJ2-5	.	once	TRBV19	CASRRTGPSQETQYF	TGTGCCAGTAGGAGAACAGGACCGAGCCAAGAGACCCAGTACTTC
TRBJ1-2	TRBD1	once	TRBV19	CASSKDRGGGYGYTF	TGTGCCAGTAGTAAGGACAGGGGAGGAGGATATGGCTACACCTTC
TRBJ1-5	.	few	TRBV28	CASSLLQGGQPQHF	TGTGCCAGCAGTTTACTACAGGGAGGGCAGCCCCAGCATTTT
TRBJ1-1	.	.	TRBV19	CASRISSVNTEAFF	TGTGCCAGTAGAATCTCGTCAGTGAACACTGAAGCTTTCTTT
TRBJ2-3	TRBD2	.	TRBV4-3	CASSRGLAGGTDTQYF	TGCGCCAGCAGCCGAGGACTAGCGGGGGGAACAGATACGCAGTATTTT
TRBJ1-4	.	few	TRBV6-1	CAISGEHGEKLFF	TGTGCCATTTCCGGGGAGCATGGCGAAAAACTGTTTTTT
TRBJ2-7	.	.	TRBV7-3	CASSPDGSSYEQYF	TGTGCCAGCAGCCCGGACGGGAGCTCCTACGAGCAGTACTTC
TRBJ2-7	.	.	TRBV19	CASSIRQVNYEQYF	TGTGCCAGTAGTATACGGCAGGTGAACTACGAGCAGTACTTC
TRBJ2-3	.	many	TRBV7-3	CASSLWSGLSTDTQYF	TGTGCCAGCAGCTTATGGTCGGGGTTAAGCACAGATACGCAGTATTTT
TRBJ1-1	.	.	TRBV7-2	CASSLDRTGDTEAFF	TGTGCCAGCAGCTTAGATCGAACCGGGGACACTGAAGCTTTCTTT